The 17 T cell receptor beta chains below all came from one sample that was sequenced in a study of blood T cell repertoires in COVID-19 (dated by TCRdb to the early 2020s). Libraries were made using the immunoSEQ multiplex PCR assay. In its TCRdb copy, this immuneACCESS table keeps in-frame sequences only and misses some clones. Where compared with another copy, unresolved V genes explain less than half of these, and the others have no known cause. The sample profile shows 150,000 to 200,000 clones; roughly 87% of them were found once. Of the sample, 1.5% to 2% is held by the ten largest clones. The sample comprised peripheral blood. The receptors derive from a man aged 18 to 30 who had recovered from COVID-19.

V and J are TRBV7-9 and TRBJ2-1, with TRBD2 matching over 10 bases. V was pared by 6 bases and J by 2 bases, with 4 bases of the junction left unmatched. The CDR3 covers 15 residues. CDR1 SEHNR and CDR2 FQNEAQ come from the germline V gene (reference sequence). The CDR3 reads CASRRLAGAYNEQFF. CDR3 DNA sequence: TGTGCCAGCAGACGACTAGCGGGCGCCTACAATGAGCAGTTCTTC.

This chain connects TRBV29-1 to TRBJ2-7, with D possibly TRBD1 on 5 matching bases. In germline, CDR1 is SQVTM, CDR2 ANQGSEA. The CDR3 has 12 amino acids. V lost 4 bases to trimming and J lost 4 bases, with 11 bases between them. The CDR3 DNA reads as TGCAGCGTTGTCCCAGGGAATTACGAGCAGTACTTC. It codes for CSVVPGNYEQYF.

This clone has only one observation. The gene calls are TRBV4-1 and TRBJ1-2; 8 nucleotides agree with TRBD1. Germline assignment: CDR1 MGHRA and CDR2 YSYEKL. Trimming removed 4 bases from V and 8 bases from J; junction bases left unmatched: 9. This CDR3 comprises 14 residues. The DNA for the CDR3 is TGCGCCAGCAGCCTGGGGACAGGTGGAATGGGCTACACCTTC. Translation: CASSLGTGGMGYTF.

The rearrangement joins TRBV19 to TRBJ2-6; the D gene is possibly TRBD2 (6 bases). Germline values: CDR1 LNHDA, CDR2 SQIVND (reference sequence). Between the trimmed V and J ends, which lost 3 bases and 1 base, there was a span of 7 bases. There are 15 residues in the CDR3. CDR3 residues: CASSIRGSGANVLTF. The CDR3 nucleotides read TGTGCCAGTAGTATTCGGGGGTCTGGGGCCAACGTCCTGACTTTC.

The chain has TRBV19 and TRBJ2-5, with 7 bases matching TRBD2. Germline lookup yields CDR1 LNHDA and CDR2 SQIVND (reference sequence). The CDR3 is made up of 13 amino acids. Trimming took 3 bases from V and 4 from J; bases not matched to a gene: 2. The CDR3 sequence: CASSIGRPETQYF. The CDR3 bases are TGTGCCAGTAGTATCGGGAGGCCAGAGACCCAGTACTTC.

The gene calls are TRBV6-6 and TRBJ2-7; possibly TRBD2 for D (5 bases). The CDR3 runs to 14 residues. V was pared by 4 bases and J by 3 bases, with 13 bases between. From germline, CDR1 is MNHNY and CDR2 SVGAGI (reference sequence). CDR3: CASSSPTGFYEQYF. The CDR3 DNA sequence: TGTGCCAGCAGTTCCCCGACGGGGTTCTACGAGCAGTACTTC.

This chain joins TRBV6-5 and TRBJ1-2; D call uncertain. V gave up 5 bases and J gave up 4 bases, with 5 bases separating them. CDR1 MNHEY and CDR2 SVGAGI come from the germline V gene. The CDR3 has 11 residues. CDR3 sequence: CASSNSYGYTF. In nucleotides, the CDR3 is TGTGCCAGCAGTAACAGCTATGGCTACACCTTC.

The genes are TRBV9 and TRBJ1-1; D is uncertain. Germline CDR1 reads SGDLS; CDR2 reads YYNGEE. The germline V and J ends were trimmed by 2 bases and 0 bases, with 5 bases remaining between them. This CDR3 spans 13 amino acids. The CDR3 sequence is CASSVSLNTEAFF. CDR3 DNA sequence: TGTGCCAGCAGCGTCTCCTTGAACACTGAAGCTTTCTTT.

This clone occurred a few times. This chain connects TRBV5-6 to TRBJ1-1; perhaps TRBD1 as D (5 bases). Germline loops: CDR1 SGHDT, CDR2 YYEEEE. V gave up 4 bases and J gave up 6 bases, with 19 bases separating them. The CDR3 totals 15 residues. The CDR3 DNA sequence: TGTGCCAGCAGCAGTACCGGGCCCGCGGGGGCTGAAGCTTTCTTT. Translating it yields CASSSTGPAGAEAFF.

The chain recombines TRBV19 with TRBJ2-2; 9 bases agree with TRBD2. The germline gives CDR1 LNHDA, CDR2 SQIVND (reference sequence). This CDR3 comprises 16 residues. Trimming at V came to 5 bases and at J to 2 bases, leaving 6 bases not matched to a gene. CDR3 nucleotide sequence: TGTGCCAGTAGTGTCGCTAGCGGGACAAACACCGGGGAGCTGTTTTTT. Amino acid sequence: CASSVASGTNTGELFF.

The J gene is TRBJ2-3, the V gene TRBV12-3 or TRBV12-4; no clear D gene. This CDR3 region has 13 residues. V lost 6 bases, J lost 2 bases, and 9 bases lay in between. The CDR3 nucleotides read TGTGCCAGCAGCCGATACTCCACAGATACGCAGTATTTT. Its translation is CASSRYSTDTQYF.

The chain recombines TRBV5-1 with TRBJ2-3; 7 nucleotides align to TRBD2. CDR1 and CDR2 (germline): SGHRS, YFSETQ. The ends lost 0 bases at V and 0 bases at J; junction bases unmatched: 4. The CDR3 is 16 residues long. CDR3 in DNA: TGCGCCAGCAGCTTGGGCGGGGGATCGAGCACAGATACGCAGTATTTT. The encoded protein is CASSLGGGSSTDTQYF.

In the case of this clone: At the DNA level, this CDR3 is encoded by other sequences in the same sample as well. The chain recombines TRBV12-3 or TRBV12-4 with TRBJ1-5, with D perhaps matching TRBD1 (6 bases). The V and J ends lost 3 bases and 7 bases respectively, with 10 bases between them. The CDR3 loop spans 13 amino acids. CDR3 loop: CASSLGGGQPQHF. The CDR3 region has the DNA TGTGCCAGCAGTTTGGGGGGGGGCCAGCCCCAGCATTTT.

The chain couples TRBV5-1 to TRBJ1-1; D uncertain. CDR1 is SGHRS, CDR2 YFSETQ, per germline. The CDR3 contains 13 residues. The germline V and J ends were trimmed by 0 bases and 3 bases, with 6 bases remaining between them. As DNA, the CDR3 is TGCGCCAGCAGCTTGGTGAGCTACACTGAAGCTTTCTTT. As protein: CASSLVSYTEAFF.

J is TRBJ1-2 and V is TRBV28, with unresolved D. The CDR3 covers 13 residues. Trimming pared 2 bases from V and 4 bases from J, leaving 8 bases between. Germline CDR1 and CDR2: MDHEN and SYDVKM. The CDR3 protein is CASSLGTVYGYTF. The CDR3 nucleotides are TGTGCCAGCAGTTTAGGCACAGTCTATGGCTACACCTTC.

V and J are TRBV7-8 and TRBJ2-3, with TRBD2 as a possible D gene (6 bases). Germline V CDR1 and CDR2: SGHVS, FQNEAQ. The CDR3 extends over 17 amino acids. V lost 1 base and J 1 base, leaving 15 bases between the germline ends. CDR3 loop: CASSLVRGFPGTDTQYF. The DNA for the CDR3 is TGTGCCAGCAGCTTAGTTCGGGGGTTCCCGGGCACAGATACGCAGTATTTT.

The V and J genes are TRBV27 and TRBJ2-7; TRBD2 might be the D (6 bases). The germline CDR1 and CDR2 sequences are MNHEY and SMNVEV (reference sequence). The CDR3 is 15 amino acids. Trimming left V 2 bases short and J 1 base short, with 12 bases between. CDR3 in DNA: TGTGCCAGCAGTTTAGGGGGGTTCAGTTCCTACGAGCAGTACTTC. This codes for CASSLGGFSSYEQYF.